One TCR beta chain is described in this entry. Germline V CDR1 and CDR2: LNHNV, YYDKDF (reference sequence). The CDR3 runs to 14 residues. V dropped 0 bases and J dropped 3 bases, with 3 bases sitting between them. In blood CD8+ and CD4+ T cells, TCR beta underwent sequencing. After extraction with the RNeasy kit, roughly 0.5 to 1 ug of the RNA was reverse transcribed using random hexamers. TCRdb analysed the immunoSEQ multiplex PCR reads with MiXCR anew, one entry per CDR3 protein. The table shows just over 150,000 distinct CDR3 sequences, with approximately 95% occurring only once. The data derive from a study of CD8 T cells in Susac syndrome.

The chain joins TRBV15 to TRBJ2-6, with unresolved D. Sequencing was performed on CD4+ T cells from PBMCs. This TCR derives from a human donor with Susac syndrome. The CDR3 region is CATSRDRGANVLTF. The CDR3 nucleotides read TGTGCCACCAGCAGAGATCGTGGGGCCAACGTCCTGACTTTC.